One sample yielded the 27 T cell receptor beta chains listed below, sequenced in a study of OX40 agonist ivuxolimab in advanced cancers. The data were produced by immunoSEQ multiplex PCR, yet TCRdb's version contains in-frame clones alone and is incomplete. The sample contains approximately 50,000 clones, 88% of which appear only once. This specimen consisted of CD4+ or CD8+ T cells sorted from blood, obtained in a trial of the OX40 agonist ivuxolimab. The source is an adult with an advanced solid tumor such as melanoma, head and neck, liver or kidney cancer.

The chain is built from TRBV5-6 and TRBJ2-2; 8 bases match TRBD2. Germline CDR1 is SGHDT and CDR2 is YYEEEE. The V segment lost 7 bases and the J segment 7 bases; nucleotides outside the gene matches: 6. The CDR3 covers 13 residues. CDR3 amino acids: CASLRGADGELFF. DNA for the CDR3: TGTGCCAGCTTGCGGGGGGCTGACGGGGAGCTGTTTTTT.

The rearrangement joins TRBV6-1 to TRBJ2-3; either TRBD1 or TRBD2 may fit D (5 bases each). CDR3 length: 14 amino acids. The V gene lost 6 bases and the J gene lost 2 bases, with 12 bases spanning the gap. CDR1 is MNHNS, CDR2 SASEGT, per germline. CDR3 in DNA: TGTGCCAGCAGAGGGACCGACTACACAGATACGCAGTATTTT. Its protein product is CASRGTDYTDTQYF.

The chain couples TRBV5-1 to TRBJ2-2, with TRBD2 identical over 14 bases. V was pared by 5 bases and J by 7 bases, with 4 bases of the junction left unmatched. The CDR3 extends over 15 amino acids. CDR1 SGHRS and CDR2 YFSETQ come from the germline V gene. The chain's CDR3 is CASRPGLAGVGELFF. The DNA of the CDR3 is TGCGCCAGCAGACCGGGACTAGCGGGAGTCGGGGAGCTGTTTTTT.

This chain links TRBV4-3 with TRBJ2-1, with TRBD2 as a possible D gene (6 bases). This CDR3 is 14 amino acids long. Trimming pared 1 base from V and 7 bases from J, leaving 11 bases between. Per germline, CDR1 LGHNA and CDR2 YSLEER. The CDR3 is CASSQVRRVNEQFF. The CDR3, as DNA: TGCGCCAGCAGCCAAGTCCGGAGGGTTAATGAGCAGTTCTTC.

The chain employs TRBV4-3 and TRBJ2-1; 12 bases align to TRBD2. With V trimmed by 0 bases and J by 8 bases, 11 bases remained unmatched. The CDR3 totals 18 residues. CDR1 is LGHNA and CDR2 is YSLEER in the germline V gene. For the CDR3, the DNA is TGCGCCAGCAGCCAAGATTCTTTGGCTAGCGGGAGGGTTTATGAGCAGTTCTTC. This codes for CASSQDSLASGRVYEQFF.

The chain combines TRBV30 with TRBJ2-5; TRBD1 is a possible D gene (6 bases). In germline, CDR1 is GTSNPN, CDR2 SVGIG (reference sequence). V was cut by 6 bases and J by 1 base, with 9 bases left in between. There are 12 residues in the CDR3. In DNA, the CDR3 is TGTGCCTGCAGGGGAGTCCAAGAGACCCAGTACTTC. This gives the protein CACRGVQETQYF.

The genes are TRBV7-2 and TRBJ2-3, with no clear D. CDR1 and CDR2 from the germline V gene are SGHTA and FQGNSA. V was pared by 2 bases and J by 5 bases, with 5 bases between. The CDR3 is 12 amino acids. The CDR3 nucleotides read TGTGCCAGCAGCTTAACGGGAGATACGCAGTATTTT. This sequence encodes CASSLTGDTQYF.

This chain's CDR3 is CAIRASGEHNEQYF. Written as DNA, the CDR3 is TGTGCCATCCGGGCTAGCGGAGAGCACAACGAGCAGTACTTC. The rearrangement joins TRBV28 to TRBJ2-7, with 7 bases aligning to TRBD2. From germline, CDR1 is MDHEN and CDR2 SYDVKM. The CDR3 extends over 14 amino acids. Unmatched junction bases numbered 14, after V lost 10 bases and J lost 5 bases.

This clone was seen a single time. V and J are TRBV6-5 and TRBJ2-2, with TRBD1 matching 7 bases. CDR1 is MNHEY and CDR2 is SVGAGI in the germline V gene. The CDR3 is 14 residues long. V was pared by 5 bases and J by 5 bases, with 5 bases of the junction left unmatched. The CDR3 DNA sequence: TGTGCCAGCAGTAACTACAGGGGAACCGGGGAGCTGTTTTTT. Translation: CASSNYRGTGELFF.

V and J are TRBV7-2 and TRBJ2-1, with TRBD2 identical over 10 bases. With V trimmed by 5 bases and J by 7 bases, 8 bases remained unmatched. CDR1 is SGHTA and CDR2 is FQGNSA in the germline V gene. The CDR3 has 15 amino acids. CDR3 coding DNA: TGTGCCAGCAGCATCCCTAGCGGGAGCTTGAATGAGCAGTTCTTC. It specifies CASSIPSGSLNEQFF.

This chain joins TRBV11-2 and TRBJ1-1; D is ambiguous. The CDR3 covers 12 residues. Germline V gene sequence: CDR1 SGHAT, CDR2 FQNNGV. V lost 5 bases and J 1 base, leaving 5 bases between the germline ends. CDR3 in amino acids: CASSPTNTEAFF. DNA for the CDR3: TGTGCCAGCAGCCCAACGAACACTGAAGCTTTCTTT.

The chain carries TRBV7-3 and TRBJ2-2, with 11 bases matching TRBD2. The trim removed 3 bases at V and 7 bases at J, leaving 13 bases unmatched. The CDR3 sequence is 18 residues long. Germline V lookup: CDR1 SGHTA, CDR2 FQGTGA. The DNA of the CDR3 is TGTGCCAGCAGCTTGTATCGTACTAGCGGGAGTAAGGTCGGGGAGCTGTTTTTT. It encodes CASSLYRTSGSKVGELFF.

The CDR3 protein is CAISEGLAAPYEQYF. CDR3 bases: TGTGCCATCAGTGAAGGACTAGCGGCCCCCTACGAGCAGTACTTC. This rearrangement joins TRBV10-3 to TRBJ2-7, with TRBD2 identical over 10 bases. The CDR3 is 15 residues long. The V gene end was trimmed by 3 bases and the J gene end by 2 bases; junction bases not matched to a gene: 4. Germline V gene data show CDR1 as ENHRY and CDR2 as SYGVKD.

CDR3 amino acids: CSAPSGNTIYF. The CDR3 DNA reads TGCAGTGCTCCCTCTGGAAACACCATATATTTT. The chain uses TRBV20-1 and TRBJ1-3; D unresolved. V lost 5 bases and J 0 bases, leaving 2 bases between the germline ends. Per the germline V gene, CDR1 is DFQATT and CDR2 is SNEGSKA (reference sequence). The CDR3 is 11 residues long.

This chain uses TRBV29-1 with TRBJ2-1; D is possibly TRBD1 (6 bases). Germline CDR1 and CDR2: SQVTM and ANQGSEA. The CDR3 length is 12 residues. V was shortened by 6 bases and J by 7 bases, with 13 bases between the two germline ends. The CDR3 nucleotides read TGCAGCGTGTCTCAGGGGCAGAATGAGCAGTTCTTC. Protein product: CSVSQGQNEQFF.

This rearrangement joins TRBV11-2 to TRBJ1-2, with D hard to call. Trimming removed 3 bases from V and 4 bases from J, with 6 bases in between. The CDR3 contains 12 residues. Germline CDR1 reads SGHAT; CDR2 reads FQNNGV. The CDR3 spells CASSFGPYGYTF. The CDR3 nucleotides are TGTGCCAGCAGCTTCGGACCCTATGGCTACACCTTC.

V usage is TRBV19 and J usage is TRBJ2-7, with 8 positions matching TRBD2. The CDR3 covers 20 residues. The germline CDR1 and CDR2 sequences are LNHDA and SQIVND (reference sequence). The V gene end was trimmed by 5 bases and the J gene end by 6 bases; junction bases not matched to a gene: 27. CDR3 in DNA: TGTGCCAGTAGTCCACTCCCCACTAGGCGGGAGGTCCCGTTCGGTAGCGAGCAGTACTTC. Residues: CASSPLPTRREVPFGSEQYF.

This chain uses TRBV6-5 with TRBJ1-2; weak D call: TRBD1 (5 bases). The germline V gene has CDR1 MNHEY and CDR2 SVGAGI. The V end lost 5 bases, the J end lost 5 bases, and 12 bases lay between the germline ends. The CDR3 sequence is 13 residues long. In nucleotides, the CDR3 is TGTGCCAGCAGTAGCAGGGTTGGGTATGGCTACACCTTC. Its translation is CASSSRVGYGYTF.

The chain recombines TRBV7-9 with TRBJ2-5; D is unclear. This CDR3 is 13 amino acids long. Germline CDR1 and CDR2: SEHNR and FQNEAQ (reference sequence). The V end was cut by 3 bases, the J end by 1 base, with 6 bases between. CDR3 nucleotides: TGTGCCAGCAGCTTTTCTGCCCAAGAGACCCAGTACTTC. It translates to CASSFSAQETQYF. Together with reference TRBV7-9 and TRBJ2-5, the CDR3 gives the full variable domain: DTGVSQNPRHKITKRGQNVTFRCDPISEHNRLYWYRQTLGQGPEFLTYFQNEAQLEKSRLLSDRFSAERPKGSFSTLEIQRTEQGDSAMYLCASSFSAQETQYFGPGTRLLVL.

The rearrangement uses TRBV30 and TRBJ1-2; 7 bases fit TRBD1. The V gene end was trimmed by 1 base and the J gene end by 4 bases; junction bases not matched to a gene: 3. Germline CDR1 is GTSNPN and CDR2 is SVGIG (reference sequence). The CDR3 length is 13 residues. The CDR3 region is CAWSDRGFYGYTF. In DNA form, the CDR3 reads TGTGCCTGGAGTGACAGGGGTTTCTATGGCTACACCTTC.

The rearrangement links TRBV10-3 to TRBJ2-3; D unresolved. There are 13 residues in the CDR3. Germline V gene sequence: CDR1 ENHRY, CDR2 SYGVKD. V was trimmed by 3 bases and J by 6 bases, leaving 10 bases between them. CDR3 sequence (DNA): TGTGCCATCAGTGAAGACTCAGCGGATACGCAGTATTTT. This codes for CAISEDSADTQYF.

This clone appeared a few times. The V call is TRBV29-1, the J call TRBJ1-5; D gene unclear. Germline lookup yields CDR1 SQVTM and CDR2 ANQGSEA. The CDR3 consists of 12 residues. The V gene lost 4 bases and the J gene lost 3 bases, with 7 bases spanning the gap. CDR3 loop: CSVVRINQPQHF. Here the CDR3 DNA reads TGCAGCGTTGTACGGATCAATCAGCCCCAGCATTTT.

The rearrangement uses TRBV28 and TRBJ2-2; 7 bases match TRBD1. CDR3 size: 16 residues. The V gene end was trimmed by 5 bases and the J gene end by 2 bases; junction bases not matched to a gene: 8. Germline CDR1 MDHEN, CDR2 SYDVKM. The CDR3 is CASSTQTGINTGELFF. CDR3 sequence (DNA): TGTGCCAGCAGTACCCAGACAGGGATCAACACCGGGGAGCTGTTTTTT.

The chain links TRBV5-5 to TRBJ2-5; no reliable D call. The germline V gene encodes CDR1 SGHKS and CDR2 YYEKEE (reference sequence). CDR3 length: 15 residues. The V end lost 4 bases, the J end lost 1 base, and 14 bases lay between the germline ends. The CDR3 reads CASSTDWAGQETQYF. The CDR3 DNA is TGTGCCAGCAGCACCGACTGGGCAGGCCAAGAGACCCAGTACTTC.

This chain connects TRBV5-4 to TRBJ2-1; D is uncertain. CDR1 and CDR2 (germline): SGHNT, YYREEE (reference sequence). The V end lost 4 bases, the J end lost 7 bases, and 12 bases lay between the germline ends. The CDR3 runs 13 residues. CDR3 DNA: TGTGCCAGCAGCCCCAACCCCTGGAATGAGCAGTTCTTC. Its translation is CASSPNPWNEQFF.

The V call is TRBV7-9, the J call TRBJ2-7; TRBD1 might be the D (5 bases). CDR1 is SEHNR and CDR2 is FQNEAQ in the germline V gene (reference sequence). The CDR3 runs 16 residues. Trimming shortened V by 4 bases and J by 4 bases, and 20 bases separated the two germline ends. Written as DNA, the CDR3 is TGTGCCAGCAGCTATCCGGACAAAGGAGACCCGTACGAGCAGTACTTC. This sequence encodes CASSYPDKGDPYEQYF.

This rearrangement joins TRBV9 to TRBJ1-2; D uncertain. Trimming removed 1 base at V and 4 bases at J, with 8 bases between. This CDR3 has 13 amino acids. Germline V gene data show CDR1 as SGDLS and CDR2 as YYNGEE. In DNA, the CDR3 is TGTGCCAGCAGCGTATTTGGTGGCTATGGCTACACCTTC. Protein product: CASSVFGGYGYTF.